The rows below give T cell receptor beta chains drawn from one sample of a study of cytomegalovirus exposure and HLA in healthy donors. Clones were sequenced by immunoSEQ multiplex PCR, and TCRdb holds only the in-frame ones, with some missing. The sample yields approximately 140,000 clones, approximately 79% seen once. The sample was PBMCs. These receptors were taken from a man between 18 and 35 years old in good health and CMV-seronegative. Each CDR3 is given with its conserved first and last residue. D genes are given only for firm matches. Rows may omit the clone size; those that give it use once, few, many or a size class.

v_call	j_call	d_call	clone_size	cdr3_aa	cdr3_nt
TRBV15	TRBJ2-3	.	.	CATSRDFRGLNTQYF	TGTGCCACCAGCAGAGATTTCAGGGGCTTAAATACGCAGTATTTT
TRBV6-1	TRBJ2-7	TRBD1	.	CASSESSQGVYEQYF	TGTGCCAGCAGTGAATCATCTCAGGGGGTTTACGAGCAGTACTTC
TRBV25-1	TRBJ2-7	TRBD1	.	CASRGTAQYEQYF	TGTGCCAGCAGAGGGACAGCCCAGTACGAGCAGTACTTC
TRBV7-9	TRBJ1-3	TRBD1	.	CASSQTGGSGNTIYF	TGTGCCAGCAGCCAAACAGGGGGTAGTGGAAACACCATATATTTT
TRBV7-2	TRBJ2-3	.	.	CASSSRYRADWMDTQYF	TGTGCCAGCAGCTCCCGATACAGGGCCGACTGGATGGATACGCAGTATTTT
TRBV5-6	TRBJ2-2	.	.	CASSLGGSGTGELFF	TGTGCCAGCAGCTTGGGGGGATCAGGGACCGGGGAGCTGTTTTTT
TRBV6-5	TRBJ1-6	TRBD1	.	CASQDRGGSPLHF	TGTGCCAGCCAGGACAGGGGGGGTTCACCCCTCCACTTT
TRBV14	TRBJ1-6	.	.	CASSQGGSPSNSPLHF	TGTGCCAGCAGCCAGGGGGGGTCTCCCAGTAATTCACCCCTCCACTTT
TRBV4-2	TRBJ1-6	.	.	CASSQAPTLSTPLHF	TGTGCCAGCAGCCAAGCGCCCACTCTCTCTACGCCCCTCCACTTT
TRBV5-6	TRBJ2-4	.	few	CASSLGGENIQYF	TGTGCCAGCAGCTTGGGCGGAGAAAACATTCAGTACTTC
TRBV2	TRBJ1-5	TRBD1	.	CASSENTGGQPQHF	TGTGCCAGCAGTGAAAATACAGGGGGTCAGCCCCAGCATTTT
TRBV4-2	TRBJ2-5	.	.	CASSQAGGEETQYF	TGTGCCAGCAGCCAGGCCGGCGGGGAAGAGACCCAGTACTTC
TRBV18	TRBJ2-1	.	.	CASSQLPGATDNEQFF	TGTGCCAGCTCGCAGCTCCCAGGGGCGACGGACAATGAGCAGTTCTTC
TRBV27	TRBJ2-5	TRBD2	.	CASRGGETQYF	TGTGCCAGCAGGGGGGGGGAGACCCAGTACTTC
TRBV4-2	TRBJ1-2	TRBD1	.	CASSSRQGSYGYTF	TGTGCCAGCAGCTCGCGACAGGGAAGCTATGGCTACACCTTC
TRBV10-3	TRBJ1-6	.	few	CAISGDTLYNSPLHF	TGTGCCATCAGCGGGGACACCCTGTATAATTCACCCCTCCACTTT
TRBV6-6	TRBJ2-7	.	.	CASSRAYYSYEQYF	TGTGCCAGCAGCAGGGCCTACTACTCCTACGAGCAGTACTTC
TRBV19	TRBJ1-5	.	.	CATSNPGQPQHF	TGTGCCACCTCCAACCCGGGGCAGCCCCAGCATTTT
TRBV9	TRBJ2-7	TRBD2	.	CASSVGAAGTAYEQYF	TGTGCCAGCAGCGTAGGTGCAGCGGGGACCGCCTACGAGCAGTACTTC
TRBV2	TRBJ1-4	TRBD1	.	CASRPTPVGGQGDEKLFF	TGTGCCAGCAGACCTACCCCGGTTGGGGGACAGGGGGATGAAAAACTGTTTTTT
TRBV19	TRBJ1-3	.	.	CASSIVPGSTGNTIYF	TGTGCCAGTAGTATAGTACCAGGGTCGACTGGAAACACCATATATTTT
TRBV14	TRBJ2-7	.	.	CASSQDETTGGYEQYF	TGTGCCAGCAGCCAAGACGAAACAACCGGCGGTTACGAGCAGTACTTC
TRBV5-1	TRBJ2-3	TRBD2	.	CASSPGTSGGATDTQYF	TGCGCCAGCAGCCCCGGGACTAGCGGGGGGGCCACAGATACGCAGTATTTT